What follows are 13 T cell receptor beta chains derived from one specimen sequenced in a study of T cell changes during pregnancy in multiple sclerosis (dated 2019 in TCRdb). The method was the immunoSEQ multiplex PCR assay. Sourced from immuneACCESS, this table was stored by TCRdb with only in-frame sequences that have V and J called. A share of the clones is absent; for the studies checked, an unresolved V gene accounts for under half, and the remainder has no known explanation. This sample has about 70,000 clones in its table, and roughly 94% of those were observed once. Clones ranked in the top ten supply about 0.5% of the sample. The sample consisted of peripheral blood, taken in the third trimester of pregnancy. The source of these receptors is a female donor with multiple sclerosis, enrolled in a pregnancy study.

The CDR3 protein is CASSLRSGLAGGGTGELFF. CDR3 nucleotide sequence: TGCGCCAGCAGCCTCAGAAGTGGCCTAGCGGGGGGAGGGACCGGGGAGCTGTTTTTT. The rearrangement uses TRBV4-3 and TRBJ2-2, with 11 bases identical to TRBD2. Germline V gene lookup returns CDR1 LGHNA and CDR2 YSLEER. The CDR3 runs to 19 residues. V was pared by 4 bases and J by 5 bases, with 15 bases of the junction left unmatched.

This chain uses TRBV7-2 with TRBJ2-2, with 10 bases matching TRBD1. The J segment lost 6 bases and the V segment lost 5 bases, leaving 9 bases of the junction unmatched. The CDR3 has 16 amino acids. Germline lookup yields CDR1 SGHTA and CDR2 FQGNSA. The CDR3 loop is CASSTTGGFFAGELFF. Here the CDR3 DNA reads TGTGCCAGCAGCACGACAGGGGGCTTCTTTGCCGGGGAGCTGTTTTTT.

The rearrangement joins TRBV7-9 to TRBJ2-7; perhaps TRBD1 as D (6 bases). Trimming cost V 4 bases and J 3 bases, with 19 bases left between them. The CDR3 length is 16 residues. Germline V gene lookup returns CDR1 SEHNR and CDR2 FQNEAQ (reference sequence). The CDR3 loop reads CASSSPIKTGSYEQYF. CDR3 nucleotides: TGTGCCAGCAGCTCCCCCATCAAGACAGGAAGCTACGAGCAGTACTTC.

The chain joins TRBV18 to TRBJ1-5; D perhaps matches TRBD1 (6 bases). The germline gives CDR1 KGHSH, CDR2 LQKENI. V lost 4 bases and J lost 0, with 13 bases in between. There are 16 residues in the CDR3. The CDR3 sequence is CASSQTGTLSNQPQHF. CDR3 nucleotide sequence: TGTGCCAGCTCACAAACAGGGACGCTTAGCAATCAGCCCCAGCATTTT.

The genes are TRBV13 and TRBJ1-2, with a possible D match to TRBD1 (6 bases). Germline CDR1 and CDR2: PRHDT and FYEKMQ (reference sequence). The CDR3 length is 12 residues. Trimming removed 0 bases from V and 8 bases from J, with 7 bases in between. This CDR3 is CASSLGQGGYTF. CDR3 in DNA: TGTGCCAGCAGCTTAGGACAGGGAGGCTACACCTTC.

The CDR3 sequence: CASSRPSAPYEQYF. The CDR3 nucleotides are TGTGCCAGCAGTCGTCCTAGCGCGCCCTACGAGCAGTACTTC. The chain combines TRBV6-1 with TRBJ2-7; D possibly corresponds to TRBD2 (6 bases). Trimming left V 5 bases short and J 2 bases short, with 13 bases between. CDR1 and CDR2 from the germline V gene are MNHNS and SASEGT. CDR3 size: 14 residues.

The chain has TRBV9 and TRBJ1-2; 9 bases match TRBD1. This CDR3 is 15 amino acids long. Germline V gene lookup returns CDR1 SGDLS and CDR2 YYNGEE. V lost 7 bases to trimming and J lost 6 bases; unmatched junction nucleotides: 13. The CDR3 sequence: CASSGQGSVSHGYTF. As DNA, the CDR3 is TGTGCCAGCTCGGGACAGGGATCAGTTTCACATGGCTACACCTTC.

This clone was picked up a small number of times. The V gene is TRBV2, the J gene TRBJ1-2, with 11 bases lining up with TRBD1. The CDR3 contains 15 residues. Trimming took 4 bases from V and 4 from J; bases not matched to a gene: 5. The V gene's germline CDR1 is SNHLY and CDR2 FYNNEI. The CDR3, as DNA: TGTGCCAGCAGTGTGGACAGGGGGCGAGGCTATGGCTACACCTTC. This sequence encodes CASSVDRGRGYGYTF.

V gene TRBV11-3 combines with J gene TRBJ2-1, with D unresolved. Trimming pared 4 bases from V and 3 bases from J, leaving 7 bases between. Germline CDR1 reads SGHNT; CDR2 reads YENEEA. The CDR3 runs to 13 residues. CDR3 coding DNA: TGTGCCAGCAGCTCTACAGACTACAATGAGCAGTTCTTC. It yields the protein CASSSTDYNEQFF.

This chain connects TRBV7-7 to TRBJ2-5, with D unclear. The CDR3 is made up of 14 amino acids. Germline V gene lookup returns CDR1 SSHAT and CDR2 FNYEAQ (reference sequence). Trimming cost V 3 bases and J 0 bases, with 8 bases left between them. The CDR3 DNA is TGTGCCAGCAGCTTCAGAGGAAACCAAGAGACCCAGTACTTC. Protein product: CASSFRGNQETQYF.

CDR3 sequence (DNA): TGCGCCAGCAGCGCGGCGAGTGGTTTTGCAACTAATGAAAAACTGTTTTTT. Translated: CASSAASGFATNEKLFF. The V and J genes are TRBV4-3 and TRBJ1-4, with no clear D. The length of the CDR3 is 17 residues. Trimming pared 5 bases from V and 0 bases from J, leaving 16 bases between. The germline V gene has CDR1 LGHNA and CDR2 YSLEER.

J is TRBJ2-7 and V is TRBV27; the match to TRBD1 covers 7 bases. J gave up 2 bases and V 8 bases, and 9 bases lay outside the gene matches. CDR1 MNHEY and CDR2 SMNVEV come from the germline V gene (reference sequence). The CDR3 loop spans 14 amino acids. CDR3 bases: TGTGCCAGCGGCAAAGACAGGGTAACCTACGAGCAGTACTTC. It yields the protein CASGKDRVTYEQYF.

The V gene is TRBV5-1, the J gene TRBJ2-7; D might be TRBD1 (6 bases). Germline V gene lookup returns CDR1 SGHRS and CDR2 YFSETQ. This CDR3 is 14 amino acids long. V was cut by 4 bases and J by 2 bases, with 13 bases left in between. The CDR3, as DNA: TGCGCCAGCAGCAAAAGGGACACAGCCTACGAGCAGTACTTC. Translated: CASSKRDTAYEQYF.